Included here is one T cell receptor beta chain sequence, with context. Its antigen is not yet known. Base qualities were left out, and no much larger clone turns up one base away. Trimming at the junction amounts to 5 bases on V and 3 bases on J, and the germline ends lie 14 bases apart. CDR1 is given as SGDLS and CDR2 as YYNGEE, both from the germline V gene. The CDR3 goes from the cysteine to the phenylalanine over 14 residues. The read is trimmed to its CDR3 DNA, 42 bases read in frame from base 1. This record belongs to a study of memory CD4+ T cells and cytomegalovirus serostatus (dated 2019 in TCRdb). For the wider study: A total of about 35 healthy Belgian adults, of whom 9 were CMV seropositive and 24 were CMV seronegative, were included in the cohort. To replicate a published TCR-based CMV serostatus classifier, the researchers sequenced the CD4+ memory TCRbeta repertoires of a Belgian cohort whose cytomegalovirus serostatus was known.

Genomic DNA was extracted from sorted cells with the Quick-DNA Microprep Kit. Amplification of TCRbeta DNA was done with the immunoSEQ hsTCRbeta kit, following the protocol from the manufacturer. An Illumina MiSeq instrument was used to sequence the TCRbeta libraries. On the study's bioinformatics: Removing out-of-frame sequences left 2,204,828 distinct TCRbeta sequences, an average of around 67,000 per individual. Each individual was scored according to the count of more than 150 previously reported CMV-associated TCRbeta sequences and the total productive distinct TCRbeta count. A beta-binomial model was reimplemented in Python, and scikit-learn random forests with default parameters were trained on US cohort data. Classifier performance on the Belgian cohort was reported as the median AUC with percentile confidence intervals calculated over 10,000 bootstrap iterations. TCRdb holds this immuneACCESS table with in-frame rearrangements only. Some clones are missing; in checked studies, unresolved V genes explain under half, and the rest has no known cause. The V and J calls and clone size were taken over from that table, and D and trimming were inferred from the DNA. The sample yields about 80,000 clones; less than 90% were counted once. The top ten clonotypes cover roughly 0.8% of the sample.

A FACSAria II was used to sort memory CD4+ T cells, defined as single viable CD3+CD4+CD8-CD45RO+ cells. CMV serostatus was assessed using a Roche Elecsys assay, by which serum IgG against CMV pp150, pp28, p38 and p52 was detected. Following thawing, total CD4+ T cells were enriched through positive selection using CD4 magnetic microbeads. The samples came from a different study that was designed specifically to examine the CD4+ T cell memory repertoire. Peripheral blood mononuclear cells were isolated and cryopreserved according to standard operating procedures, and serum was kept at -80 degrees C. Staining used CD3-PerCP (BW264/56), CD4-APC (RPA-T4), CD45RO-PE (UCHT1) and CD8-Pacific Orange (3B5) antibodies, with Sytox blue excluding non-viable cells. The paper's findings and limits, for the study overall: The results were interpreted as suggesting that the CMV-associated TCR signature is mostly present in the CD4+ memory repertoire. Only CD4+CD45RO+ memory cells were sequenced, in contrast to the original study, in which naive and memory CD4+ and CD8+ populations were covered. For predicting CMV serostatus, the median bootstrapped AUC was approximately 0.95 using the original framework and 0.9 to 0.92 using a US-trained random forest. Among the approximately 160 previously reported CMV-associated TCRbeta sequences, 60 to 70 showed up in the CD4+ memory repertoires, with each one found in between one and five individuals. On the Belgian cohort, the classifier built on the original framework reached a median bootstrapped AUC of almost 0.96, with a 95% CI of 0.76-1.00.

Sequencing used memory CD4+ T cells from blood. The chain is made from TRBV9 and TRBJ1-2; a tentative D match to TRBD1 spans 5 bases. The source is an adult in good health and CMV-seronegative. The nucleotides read TGTGCCAGCAGGGGAGAGGGGATAGACTATGGCTACACCTTC. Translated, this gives CASRGEGIDYGYTF.